Below are 15 T cell receptor beta chains sequenced from a single sample in a study of shared clonotypes between healthy human individuals. Assay: immunoSEQ multiplex PCR; the TCRdb copy retains only in-frame clones and omits some. This table holds 2.3 million or so clones, 85% to 95% found once. Sequenced input: naive CD4+ T cells from PBMCs. Subset denoted: CD45RA+ positively selected. Source of these receptors: a man aged 18 to 30 in good health. Some clones in this sample may be carry-over from other donors' samples.

The chain carries TRBV30 and TRBJ2-5, with D tentatively TRBD1 or TRBD2 (5 bases each). Between the trimmed V and J ends, which lost 3 bases and 1 base, there was a span of 12 bases. This CDR3 is 14 amino acids long. CDR1 and CDR2 (germline): GTSNPN, SVGIG (reference sequence). Written as DNA, the CDR3 is TGTGCCTGGAGGGCCCTTGGGACCCAAGAGACCCAGTACTTC. As protein: CAWRALGTQETQYF.

CDR3: CASSSQGATDTQYF. CDR3 in DNA: TGTGCCAGCAGCTCTCAGGGGGCCACAGATACGCAGTATTTT. The chain uses TRBV7-3 and TRBJ2-3; 8 bases are shared with TRBD1. Germline V gene data show CDR1 as SGHTA and CDR2 as FQGTGA. Unmatched junction bases numbered 2, after V lost 4 bases and J lost 2 bases. This CDR3 is 14 amino acids long.

The chain has TRBV28 and TRBJ2-3; 7 bases line up with TRBD2. This CDR3 contains 17 residues. V gave up 3 bases and J gave up 1 base; unmatched junction bases: 10. Germline V CDR1 and CDR2: MDHEN, SYDVKM. CDR3 in amino acids: CASSFRTSAGGTDTQYF. The CDR3, as DNA: TGTGCCAGCAGTTTTCGGACTTCCGCGGGAGGCACAGATACGCAGTATTTT. Together with reference TRBV28 and TRBJ2-3, the CDR3 gives the full variable domain: DVKVTQSSRYLVKRTGEKVFLECVQDMDHENMFWYRQDPGLGLRLIYFSYDVKMKEKGDIPEGYSVSREKKERFSLILESASTNQTSMYLCASSFRTSAGGTDTQYFGPGTRLTVL.

The sample holds a few counts of this clone. The chain recombines TRBV21-1 with TRBJ2-3; TRBD1 reflects the table's D call only, with no check against the DNA. TRBV21-1 is a listed pseudogene. The CDR3 covers 16 residues. The CDR3, as DNA: TGTGCCAGCAGCAACCGGGACAGGTCAAGCACAGATACGCAGTATTTT. It is translated as CASSNRDRSSTDTQYF.

Here the CDR3 DNA reads TGCAGCGCCATACGCGGGGGTACACGATACTTC. It encodes CSAIRGGTRYF. The chain employs TRBV29-1 and TRBJ2-7, with TRBD2 matching over 7 bases. This CDR3 contains 11 residues. The germline gives CDR1 SQVTM, CDR2 ANQGSEA. V shed 7 bases and J 13 bases; nucleotides not matched to a gene: 13.

This rearrangement joins TRBV14 to TRBJ2-5; TRBD2 aligns across 10 bases. CDR1 SGHDN and CDR2 FVKESK come from the germline V gene. Trimming removed 2 bases from V and 4 bases from J; junction bases left unmatched: 10. This CDR3 is 17 amino acids long. The CDR3 sequence is CASSQLFLAGVGETQYF. In DNA, the CDR3 is TGTGCCAGCAGCCAACTCTTCCTAGCGGGAGTGGGAGAGACCCAGTACTTC.

The V call is TRBV2, the J call TRBJ1-2, with a tentative D call TRBD1 (6 bases). Trimming left V 6 bases short and J 5 bases short, with 22 bases between. Looked up from germline, CDR1 is SNHLY and CDR2 is FYNNEI. The CDR3 is made up of 16 amino acids. CDR3 in amino acids: CASSAHTRGLLYGYTF. The CDR3 DNA reads TGTGCCAGCAGCGCACACACCAGGGGTCTCCTTTATGGCTACACCTTC.

Here the CDR3 DNA reads TGTGCCAGCAGTACCAAGGGAGACACTGAAGCTTTCTTT. Encoded protein: CASSTKGDTEAFF. This chain links TRBV6-1 with TRBJ1-1; D uncertain. This CDR3 has 13 residues. Germline CDR1 MNHNS, CDR2 SASEGT. V lost 5 bases to trimming and J lost 3 bases, with 10 bases between them.

The chain couples TRBV28 to TRBJ2-5, with a weak D call TRBD1 (6 bases). The DNA end is more similar to TRBJ2-7, so the J call may be wrong. The germline V gene encodes CDR1 MDHEN and CDR2 SYDVKM. There are 15 residues in the CDR3. DNA of the CDR3: TGTGCCAGCCTTACTGGAACAGGGCTTCCCTACGAGCAGTACTTC. Residues: CASLTGTGLPYEQYF.

The chain links TRBV28 to TRBJ1-3; D not resolved. The CDR3 is made up of 14 amino acids. V was trimmed by 5 bases and J by 4 bases, leaving 12 bases between them. Germline CDR1 is MDHEN and CDR2 is SYDVKM. Here the CDR3 reads CASSTHGVGNTIYF. CDR3 nucleotide sequence: TGTGCCAGCAGTACTCATGGGGTAGGAAACACCATATATTTT. The whole variable domain, filled in from reference TRBV28 and TRBJ1-3, reads DVKVTQSSRYLVKRTGEKVFLECVQDMDHENMFWYRQDPGLGLRLIYFSYDVKMKEKGDIPEGYSVSREKKERFSLILESASTNQTSMYLCASSTHGVGNTIYFGEGSWLTVV.

This clone was counted a single time. The CDR3 nucleotides read TGCGCCAGCAGCCAAGATGGCAGGTTATACGGGGAGCTGTTTTTT. Translated, it gives CASSQDGRLYGELFF. The chain combines TRBV4-3 with TRBJ2-2; D is undetermined. The CDR3 is 15 amino acids. Between the trimmed V and J ends, which lost 0 bases and 7 bases, there was a span of 12 bases. Looked up from germline, CDR1 is LGHNA and CDR2 is YSLEER.

The CDR3 DNA follows: TGTGCCAGCAGTTTATTCCAGGGAGGGGTTGCTAACTATGGCTACACCTTC. It specifies CASSLFQGGVANYGYTF. V usage is TRBV27 and J usage is TRBJ1-2, with D tentatively TRBD1 (5 bases). Trimming removed 1 base at V and 0 bases at J, with 15 bases between. CDR1 is MNHEY, CDR2 SMNVEV, per germline (reference sequence). The CDR3 is made up of 17 amino acids.

This chain connects TRBV30 to TRBJ2-7; TRBD2 might be the D (5 bases). The CDR3 is 14 amino acids. V was trimmed by 0 bases and J by 2 bases, leaving 11 bases between them. Germline V CDR1 and CDR2: GTSNPN, SVGIG (reference sequence). For the CDR3, the DNA is TGTGCCTGGAGTGTTTTGCCGGGAACCTACGAGCAGTACTTC. It encodes CAWSVLPGTYEQYF.

This clone was recorded once. Additional DNA sequences in this sample encode the identical CDR3. The chain carries TRBV28 and TRBJ1-2; D remains unclear. The CDR3 runs to 13 residues. With 3 bases removed from V and 4 bases from J, the gap between germline ends came to 9 bases. Germline CDR1 MDHEN, CDR2 SYDVKM. This CDR3 reads CASSLAAPYGYTF. The CDR3 region has the DNA TGTGCCAGCAGTTTGGCAGCACCCTATGGCTACACCTTC.

The chain links TRBV18 to TRBJ1-1; the D is unclear. The CDR3 is 14 amino acids. CDR1 is KGHSH, CDR2 LQKENI, per germline. Trimming pared 5 bases from V and 5 bases from J, leaving 15 bases between. DNA of the CDR3: TGTGCCAGCTCAGCTAAAATAGGTGGAACTGAAGCTTTCTTT. Protein: CASSAKIGGTEAFF.